The 21 T cell receptor beta chains presented below share a single source sample, sequenced in a study of CD8+ T cells in alopecia areata. cDNA reverse transcribed from extracted RNA served as the sequencing template. Profiled with immunoSEQ multiplex PCR; TCRdb holds only in-frame clones, not every one. This table holds around 250,000 clones, under 70% found once. The sample was CD4+ T cells sorted from blood, taken at week 0. The receptor source for this set is a human donor with alopecia areata.

CDR3 residues: CASSRDRTSPLHF. CDR3 nucleotide sequence: TGTGCCAGCAGTAGGGACAGAACTTCACCCCTCCACTTT. The J gene is TRBJ1-6, the V gene TRBV25-1; 7 nucleotides line up with TRBD1. Germline V gene lookup returns CDR1 MGHDK and CDR2 SYGVNS. The length of the CDR3 is 13 residues. The ends lost 5 bases at V and 9 bases at J; junction bases unmatched: 4.

V is TRBV7-2 and J is TRBJ1-1; D is ambiguous. Germline V CDR1 and CDR2: SGHTA, FQGNSA. This CDR3 spans 13 amino acids. V shed 5 bases and J shed 0 bases, with 7 bases lying between them. The CDR3 region is CASSHRMNTEAFF. The CDR3 nucleotides read TGTGCCAGCAGCCACCGTATGAACACTGAAGCTTTCTTT.

The chain carries TRBV2 and TRBJ1-1; the D is unclear. CDR1 is SNHLY, CDR2 FYNNEI, per germline. Trimming removed 4 bases from V and 4 bases from J, with 10 bases in between. CDR3 length: 13 residues. In DNA, the CDR3 is TGTGCCAGCAGTGCGGAGGTCGGCACTGAAGCTTTCTTT. It translates to CASSAEVGTEAFF.

The CDR3 here is CASTFNSGELFF. For the CDR3, the DNA is TGTGCCAGCACCTTCAACTCCGGGGAGCTGTTTTTT. This chain links TRBV2 with TRBJ2-2; D is undetermined. CDR3 length equals 12 residues. Between the trimmed V and J ends, which lost 7 bases and 6 bases, there was a span of 9 bases. Germline assignment: CDR1 SNHLY and CDR2 FYNNEI.

The gene calls are TRBV4-2 and TRBJ2-3; D unclear. CDR1 and CDR2 (germline): LGHNA, YNFKEQ. Trimming took off 3 bases at V and 4 bases at J, with 14 bases between the two ends. The CDR3 contains 15 residues. CDR3 protein: CASSQGLEVADTQYF. As DNA, the CDR3 is TGTGCCAGCAGCCAGGGCCTAGAGGTGGCAGATACGCAGTATTTT.

This clone was seen a single time. The V and J genes are TRBV29-1 and TRBJ2-3; D is perhaps TRBD1 (5 bases). The CDR3 has 13 amino acids. The V gene lost 3 bases and the J gene lost 7 bases, with 14 bases spanning the gap. Germline V gene sequence: CDR1 SQVTM, CDR2 ANQGSEA. CDR3: CSVETAAPHTQYF. For the CDR3, the DNA is TGCAGCGTTGAGACAGCAGCCCCTCATACGCAGTATTTT.

A remark on this clone: The sample contains more than one DNA sequence encoding this CDR3. The chain recombines TRBV29-1 with TRBJ1-1; no clear D gene. Looked up from germline, CDR1 is SQVTM and CDR2 is ANQGSEA. Trimming shortened V by 4 bases and J by 4 bases, and 10 bases separated the two germline ends. The CDR3 runs to 12 residues. The CDR3, as DNA: TGCAGCGTTGGTCAAGGCAGCACTGAAGCTTTCTTT. This gives the protein CSVGQGSTEAFF.

This chain uses TRBV4-2 with TRBJ2-4; 7 nucleotides line up with TRBD1. CDR1 is LGHNA and CDR2 is YNFKEQ in the germline V gene. This CDR3 has 18 residues. The ends lost 0 bases at V and 1 base at J; junction bases unmatched: 9. CDR3 nucleotide sequence: TGTGCCAGCAGCCAAGACCCACGCCGGGACAGCGCCAAAAACATTCAGTACTTC. The encoded protein is CASSQDPRRDSAKNIQYF.

This chain uses TRBV4-2 with TRBJ2-3; 9 nucleotides agree with TRBD2. The CDR3 length is 16 residues. Unmatched junction bases numbered 11, after V lost 5 bases and J lost 5 bases. Germline CDR1 LGHNA, CDR2 YNFKEQ. As DNA, the CDR3 is TGTGCCAGCAGCGCGTCGGGTAGCGGGGGAGGAGATACGCAGTATTTT. It encodes CASSASGSGGGDTQYF.

This chain joins TRBV27 and TRBJ1-1; 9 nucleotides align to TRBD1. Per the germline V gene, CDR1 is MNHEY and CDR2 is SMNVEV (reference sequence). J lost 5 bases, V lost 4 bases, and 5 bases had no gene match. The CDR3 length is 14 residues. This CDR3 reads CASSSGTGKTEAFF. As DNA, the CDR3 is TGTGCCAGCAGTTCCGGGACAGGGAAGACTGAAGCTTTCTTT.

The chain uses TRBV6-1 and TRBJ2-1; TRBD2 might be the D (5 bases). V lost 7 bases to trimming and J lost 10 bases, with 8 bases between them. This CDR3 has 10 amino acids. CDR1 and CDR2 (germline): MNHNS, SASEGT. In DNA, the CDR3 is TGTGCCAGCATGAGAGGGGAGCAGTTCTTC. This codes for CASMRGEQFF.

This clone was counted between two and nine times. V is TRBV30 and J is TRBJ2-2, with no clear D. CDR3 length equals 14 residues. CDR1 and CDR2 (germline): GTSNPN, SVGIG (reference sequence). V shed 1 base and J shed 4 bases, with 10 bases lying between them. This CDR3 reads CAWSATFSTGELFF. Here the CDR3 DNA reads TGTGCCTGGAGTGCCACATTCAGCACCGGGGAGCTGTTTTTT.

This clone was detected once. This chain joins TRBV10-3 and TRBJ2-7; D perhaps matches TRBD2 (6 bases). With 5 bases removed from V and 2 bases from J, the gap between germline ends came to 13 bases. The CDR3 covers 14 residues. Looked up from germline, CDR1 is ENHRY and CDR2 is SYGVKD. CDR3 nucleotide sequence: TGTGCCATCAGTCCCATAAGGGAGGCCTACGAGCAGTACTTC. Encoded protein: CAISPIREAYEQYF.

This clone has only a few counts. The rearrangement joins TRBV7-9 to TRBJ1-2, with D hard to call. The CDR3 is 16 residues long. The V and J ends lost 3 bases and 7 bases respectively, with 21 bases between them. CDR1 is SEHNR, CDR2 FQNEAQ, per germline (reference sequence). In DNA form, the CDR3 reads TGTGCCAGCAGCTTTCTAAGCGGCCTCTTAGAGGCTGGCTACACCTTC. Translation gives CASSFLSGLLEAGYTF.

V gene TRBV29-1 combines with J gene TRBJ2-1, with 7 bases matching TRBD2. J was trimmed by 6 bases and V by 7 bases; bases with no gene match: 12. CDR3 length: 14 residues. CDR1 and CDR2 (germline): SQVTM, ANQGSEA. The CDR3 nucleotides read TGCAGCGCCGGAAGCGGGGCCGCTTTCAATGAGCAGTTCTTC. It encodes CSAGSGAAFNEQFF.

This clone was seen more than once but under ten times. This rearrangement joins TRBV19 to TRBJ1-1, with D uncertain. V was pared by 5 bases and J by 3 bases, with 10 bases between. Germline CDR1 LNHDA, CDR2 SQIVND (reference sequence). This CDR3 region has 13 residues. CDR3 region: CASSPRADTEAFF. DNA for the CDR3: TGTGCCAGTAGTCCCCGCGCGGACACTGAAGCTTTCTTT.

The chain carries TRBV10-1 and TRBJ2-5; 14 nucleotides align to TRBD2. Trimming took 6 bases from V and 5 from J; bases not matched to a gene: 8. Germline loops: CDR1 WNHNN, CDR2 SYGVQD (reference sequence). The CDR3 has 16 residues. Here the CDR3 DNA reads TGCGCCAGCAGCAACGGACTAGCGGGGGGCCTTGAGACCCAGTACTTC. It is translated as CASSNGLAGGLETQYF.

This clone was counted only a few times. The gene calls are TRBV2 and TRBJ2-3; perhaps TRBD1 as D (6 bases). With 8 bases removed from V and 0 bases from J, the gap between germline ends came to 9 bases. The CDR3 sequence is 13 residues long. CDR1 and CDR2 from the germline V gene are SNHLY and FYNNEI. The CDR3 sequence is CASGTRSTDTQYF. Here the CDR3 DNA reads TGTGCCAGCGGGACAAGGAGCACAGATACGCAGTATTTT.

The rearrangement uses TRBV11-2 and TRBJ2-3; 8 bases are a match to TRBD1. V lost 3 bases and J lost 3; bases outside the gene matches: 17. Germline CDR1 and CDR2: SGHAT and FQNNGV. The CDR3 is 19 residues long. The CDR3 here is CASSFRHQGAVRRTDTQYF. The CDR3 nucleotides read TGTGCCAGCAGCTTCCGGCACCAGGGGGCGGTACGTAGGACAGATACGCAGTATTTT.

In its sample, this clone was seen many times. The V gene is TRBV14, the J gene TRBJ2-7, with a possible D match to TRBD2 (6 bases). CDR1 and CDR2 from the germline V gene are SGHDN and FVKESK. The CDR3 runs 13 residues. The ends were cut back, 7 bases at V and 6 bases at J, with 16 bases in the middle. The CDR3 sequence: CASTSFMGGEQYF. The DNA for the CDR3 is TGTGCCAGCACGTCTTTTATGGGGGGCGAGCAGTACTTC.

This chain uses TRBV11-2 with TRBJ2-2, with no clear D. Germline lookup yields CDR1 SGHAT and CDR2 FQNNGV. Trimming stripped 5 bases from V and 0 bases from J, with 7 bases between. The CDR3 is 14 residues long. The CDR3 DNA reads as TGTGCCAGCAGCCTAGTAGCGAACACCGGGGAGCTGTTTTTT. Translated, it gives CASSLVANTGELFF.